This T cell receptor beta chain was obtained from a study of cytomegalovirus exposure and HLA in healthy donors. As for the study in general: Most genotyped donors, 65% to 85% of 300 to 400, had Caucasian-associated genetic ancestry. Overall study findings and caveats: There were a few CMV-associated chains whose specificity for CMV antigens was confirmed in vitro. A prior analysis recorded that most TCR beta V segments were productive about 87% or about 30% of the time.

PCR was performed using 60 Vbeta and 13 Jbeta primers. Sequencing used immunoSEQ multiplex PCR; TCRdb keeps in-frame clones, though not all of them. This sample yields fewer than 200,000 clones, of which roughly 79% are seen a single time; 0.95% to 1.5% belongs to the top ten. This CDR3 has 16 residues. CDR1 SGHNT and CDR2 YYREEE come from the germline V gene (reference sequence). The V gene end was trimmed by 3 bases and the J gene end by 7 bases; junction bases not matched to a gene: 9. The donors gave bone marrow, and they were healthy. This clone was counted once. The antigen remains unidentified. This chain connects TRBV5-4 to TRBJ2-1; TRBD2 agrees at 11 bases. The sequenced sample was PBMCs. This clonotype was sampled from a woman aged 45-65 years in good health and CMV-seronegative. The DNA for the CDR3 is TGTGCCAGCAGCTCGCTAGCGGGGGGCCTCCGGAATGAGCAGTTCTTC. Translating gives CASSSLAGGLRNEQFF.